This entry features one TCR beta chain sequence. Its antigen is currently unknown. These data originate in a study of cytomegalovirus exposure and HLA in healthy donors. PCR was performed using 60 Vbeta and 13 Jbeta primers. The assay was immunoSEQ multiplex PCR, and TCRdb's table has in-frame clones only and misses some. The sample consists of about 100,000 clones, approximately 76% of them appearing once. The CDR3 sequence is 15 residues long. The J segment lost 10 bases and the V segment lost 2 bases, leaving 5 bases of the junction unmatched. The V gene's germline CDR1 is MDHEN and CDR2 SYDVKM. Findings of the study overall: Altogether, 160 or so TCR beta chains were recorded as cytomegalovirus-associated. Presence/absence analyses assumed roughly uniform sequencing depth across donors.

The sample consisted of PBMCs. This receptor was taken from a young woman in good health and CMV-seropositive. The chain carries TRBV28 and TRBJ2-1; 13 bases agree with TRBD2. The CDR3 bases are TGTGCCAGCAGTTTACAGACTAGCGGGAGGCTGGAGCAGTTCTTC. Translation gives CASSLQTSGRLEQFF.